The next 13 T cell receptor delta chains were all read from a single sample in a study of gamma-delta T cells after stem cell transplantation. TCRdb repeated clone calling on the RT-PCR reads with CATT. The sample has about 2,500 delta-chain clones, around 23% seen once; the top ten hold around 25%. Sequenced input: gamma-delta T cells. These receptor sequences come from a human donor. It is not recorded whose cells these are; they may come from a transplant donor.

The sample holds one count of this clone. Just one base apart from a much larger clone, this may be a read error. The DNA of the CDR3 is TGTGCCTGTGACACCACCGGCCCGCTGGGGGGTAGCTCCTGGGACACCCGACAGATGTTTTTC. It codes for CACDTTGPLGGSSWDTRQMFF. The chain couples TRDV2 to TRDJ3, with 7 positions matching TRDD3. The germline V gene has CDR1 GEAIGNYY and CDR2 EKD. The junction had 13 bases not matched to a gene; V was cut back by 0 bases and J by 0 bases. This CDR3 has 21 amino acids.

As regards this clone: This DNA translates differently at residue 15 from the TCRdb protein, which is that of a much larger clone; a read error is likely, and the protein shown is the DNA's own translation. This rearrangement joins TRDV2 to TRDJ1; 8 nucleotides line up with TRDD3. The CDR3 sequence is 17 residues long. From germline, CDR1 is GEAIGNYY and CDR2 EKD. The CDR3 region is CACDYWGDHSYTDKFIF. DNA for the CDR3: TGTGCCTGTGACTACTGGGGGGACCATTCGTACACCGATAAATTCATCTTT.

The V call is TRDV2, the J call TRDJ1; D might be TRDD3 (5 bases). Deletions cut 3 bases from V and 2 bases from J, with 27 bases between. Germline CDR1 reads GEAIGNYY; CDR2 reads EKD. The CDR3 runs 19 residues. The CDR3 here is CACDALFSTVLAKTDKLIF. DNA of the CDR3: TGTGCCTGTGACGCACTCTTCTCCACCGTACTGGCGAAAACCGATAAACTCATCTTT.

Only a few counts were recorded for this clone. V is TRDV2 and J is TRDJ1; 13 nucleotides agree with TRDD3. The J segment lost 0 bases and the V segment lost 0 bases, leaving 15 bases of the junction unmatched. Germline loops: CDR1 GEAIGNYY, CDR2 EKD. This CDR3 is 21 amino acids long. The CDR3 coding sequence is TGTGCCTGTGACACCGTAAGTACTGGGGGATACGAGAGAACGTACACCGATAAACTCATCTTT. Translating gives CACDTVSTGGYERTYTDKLIF.

This clone is classed as medium-sized. This chain joins TRDV2 and TRDJ1; 7 bases fit TRDD3. This CDR3 contains 14 residues. The junction had 9 bases not matched to a gene; V was cut back by 1 base and J by 8 bases. Germline V CDR1 and CDR2: GEAIGNYY, EKD. The CDR3 sequence is CACDTIGGDKKLIF. CDR3 bases: TGTGCCTGTGACACGATCGGTGGGGATAAAAAACTCATCTTT.

With regard to this clone: TCRdb records a much larger clone's protein for this DNA, with a difference at residue 15 that likely arises from a read error; the protein given is the translation of the DNA. V gene TRDV2 combines with J gene TRDJ1, with D possibly TRDD3 on 5 matching bases. Germline V gene lookup returns CDR1 GEAIGNYY and CDR2 EKD. This CDR3 is 17 amino acids long. The CDR3 DNA follows: TGTGCCTGTGACATGGTAACTGGCCGCGCCGGCACCGATAAATTCATCTTT. Amino acid sequence: CACDMVTGRAGTDKFIF.

This clone qualifies as medium-sized. J is TRDJ1 and V is TRDV2, with 7 bases fitting TRDD3. Germline V CDR1 and CDR2: GEAIGNYY, EKD. The CDR3 loop spans 18 amino acids. J gave up 1 base and V 1 base, and 14 bases lay outside the gene matches. CDR3 nucleotide sequence: TGTGCCTGTGACACGTTAGTTGGGGGAGGGATACCCACCGATAAACTCATCTTT. This gives the protein CACDTLVGGGIPTDKLIF.

This clone was seen only a few times. TCRdb records a much larger clone's protein for this DNA, with a difference at residue 14 that likely arises from a read error; the protein given is the translation of the DNA. This sequence joins TRDV2 and TRDJ1; D is ambiguous. Germline assignment: CDR1 GEAIGNYY and CDR2 EKD. The CDR3 spans 16 residues. The CDR3 region has the DNA TGTGCCTGTGACACCCTAGCTGCGTCGGACACCGATAAACGCATCTTT. Translation: CACDTLAASDTDKRIF.

By share, this clone counts as medium-sized. The same CDR3 also results from other DNA sequences found in this sample. The chain joins TRDV2 to TRDJ1, with 13 nucleotides matching TRDD3. The CDR3 consists of 26 residues. Germline lookup yields CDR1 GEAIGNYY and CDR2 EKD. V lost 3 bases, J lost 1 base, and 34 bases stayed unmatched. CDR3 DNA sequence: TGTGCCTGTGACGCGGTTCAACGCCAAGATACTGGGGGATACGCGCCCAGGCGAGGGGGCACCGATAAACTCATCTTT. Translated, it gives CACDAVQRQDTGGYAPRRGGTDKLIF.

Worth noting for this clone: A much larger clone differs by one base, so this may be a read error. The same CDR3 arises from other DNA sequences in this sample as well. CDR3 region: CACDTLTGGSYTDKLIF. Written as DNA, the CDR3 is TGTGCCTGTGACACTCTAACTGGGGGCTCGTACACCGATAAACTCATCTTT. The chain carries TRDV2 and TRDJ1, with 8 bases aligning to TRDD3. Germline values: CDR1 GEAIGNYY, CDR2 EKD. The CDR3 has 17 amino acids. With V trimmed by 1 base and J by 0 bases, 9 bases remained unmatched.

About this clone itself: The likely explanation is a read error, given a far larger clone one base away. The identical CDR3 is also encoded by other nucleotide sequences in the sample. V gene TRDV2 combines with J gene TRDJ1, with 7 bases aligning to TRDD3. Germline-derived CDR1 and CDR2 are GEAIGNYY and EKD. This CDR3 is 17 amino acids long. This CDR3 is CACDTLGAEGYTDKLIF. In DNA, the CDR3 is TGTGCCTGTGACACCCTGGGGGCAGAAGGATACACCGATAAACTCATTTTT.

The sample holds one count of this clone. The protein given by TCRdb reflects a much larger clone and differs at residue 3 from this DNA's translation, likely from a read error; the protein shown is the DNA's translation. The chain has TRDV2 and TRDJ1, with TRDD3 matching over 11 bases. The germline gives CDR1 GEAIGNYY, CDR2 EKD. The CDR3 has 17 residues. CDR3 sequence reads: CASDTIVLGDMTDKLIF. The CDR3 bases are TGTGCCAGTGACACCATCGTACTGGGGGATATGACCGATAAACTCATCTTT.

This clone was seen just once. TCRdb pairs this DNA with a much larger clone's protein that differs at residue 9, likely a read error; the protein shown was translated from the DNA. The CDR3 DNA follows: TGTGCCTGTGACGGGTTACTGGGGGGCCGATCGACCGATAAACTCATCTTT. Its translation is CACDGLLGGRSTDKLIF. This sequence joins TRDV2 and TRDJ1; TRDD3 aligns across 8 bases. Germline V lookup: CDR1 GEAIGNYY, CDR2 EKD. This CDR3 spans 17 amino acids. The V and J ends lost 3 bases and 2 bases, in that order; junction bases with no gene match: 13.